The present entry profiles one TCR beta chain with its context. The sample belongs to a study of blood T cell repertoires in COVID-19. Living in under 30 US areas, the participants were between 18 and 89 years of age. Participants were placed into cohorts based on the clinical history they reported. The study counted Cohort 3 donors as recovered given two negative PCRs, clearance, or symptom resolution. Trimming took 4 bases from V and 6 from J; bases not matched to a gene: 5. Looked up from germline, CDR1 is LNHDA and CDR2 is SQIVND (reference sequence). The CDR3 extends over 13 amino acids. Some clones are missing from TCRdb's copy, which holds only in-frame ones; the method was immunoSEQ multiplex PCR. This table has 390,000 or so clones, more than 80% appearing once.

This clonotype was sampled from a man aged 18-30 years who had recovered from COVID-19. The sample comprised PBMCs or T cells enriched from blood (not recorded which). This chain connects TRBV19 to TRBJ1-1; 7 positions match TRBD1. Here the CDR3 DNA reads TGTGCCAGTAGTACTCGACAGGGTTCTGAAGCTTTCTTT. Protein product: CASSTRQGSEAFF.